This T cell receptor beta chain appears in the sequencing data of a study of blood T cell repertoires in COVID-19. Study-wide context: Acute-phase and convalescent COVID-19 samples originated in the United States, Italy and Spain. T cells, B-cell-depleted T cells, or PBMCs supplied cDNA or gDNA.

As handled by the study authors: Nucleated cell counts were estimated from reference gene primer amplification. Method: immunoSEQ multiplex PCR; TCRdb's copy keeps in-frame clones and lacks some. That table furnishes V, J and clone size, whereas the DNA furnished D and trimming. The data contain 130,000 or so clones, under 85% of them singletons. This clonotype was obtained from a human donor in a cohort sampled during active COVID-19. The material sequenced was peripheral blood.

The chain's CDR3 is CASSQELAGGLTYEQYF. The CDR3 region has the DNA TGCGCCAGCAGCCAAGAGCTAGCGGGAGGGCTCACCTACGAGCAGTACTTC. This rearrangement joins TRBV4-1 to TRBJ2-7; 12 nucleotides align to TRBD2. Looked up from germline, CDR1 is MGHRA and CDR2 is YSYEKL. CDR3 size: 17 residues. V was clipped by 0 bases and J by 2 bases; unmatched bases: 5.